The clone carrying this T cell receptor beta chain was seen more than once but under ten times. Its specificity is unknown. This CDR3 spans 14 amino acids. The V end was cut by 3 bases, the J end by 3 bases, with 9 bases between. A library of TCRbeta sequences, prepared with unique molecular identifiers, was generated. A single record per CDR3 protein comes from TCRdb applying MiXCR to the PCR reads. The profile shows about 200,000 distinct CDR3 sequences, under 20% of them singletons. The sample belongs to a study of T-cell reconstitution after alpha-beta-depleted transplantation in children. Points from the study as a whole: It was reported that alpha-beta T cells came from several hundred expanded graft clones (about two months after transplant). The high TCRbeta diversity at day 60 in some patients came from surviving recipient T cells and thymic progenitors.

The TCR originated in a male patient aged 2-15 years who had a stem cell transplant for acute lymphoblastic leukemia, so the T cells may come from the graft donor. This rearrangement joins TRBV12-3 or TRBV12-4 to TRBJ1-5, with D unresolved. Sequences were derived from PBMCs, mostly from graft donor cells, sampled 360 days after TCRalphabeta/CD19-depleted stem cell transplant. Here the CDR3 reads CASSFTGNNQPQHF. The DNA for the CDR3 is TGTGCCAGCAGTTTTACGGGGAACAATCAGCCCCAGCATTTT.